This T cell receptor (beta chain) originates from a study of CD8+CD57+ T cells in acquired aplastic anemia. The template for TCR beta VDJ and CDR3 sequence profiling was genomic DNA. TCRdb reprocessed the reads with MiXCR, giving one entry per CDR3 protein. The sample has roughly 180,000 distinct CDR3 sequences; about 64% are singletons. The V end lost 2 bases, the J end lost 7 bases, and 11 bases lay between the germline ends. The V gene's germline CDR1 is DFQATT and CDR2 SNEGSKA (reference sequence). The CDR3 is 12 amino acids. Sequencing was performed on sorted CD4+, CD8+, or CD8+CD57+ T cells (not recorded which) from PBMCs. This receptor was identified in a human donor with severe aplastic anemia or a healthy control (not recorded which). The chain is built from TRBV20-1 and TRBJ1-1, with no clear D. The DNA of the CDR3 is TGCAGTGCTAGAACAGACACCCTTGAAGCTTTCTTT. Translated, it gives CSARTDTLEAFF.